This paragraph covers one T cell receptor (beta chain) sequence. Its cognate antigen is unknown. The source of the sample is a study of cytomegalovirus exposure and HLA in healthy donors. Notes on the study in general: Reports indicated that the classifier achieved high specificity and sensitivity in diagnosing cytomegalovirus status. One variant, a missense change in DCLRE1C, was linked in a later analysis to TCR beta V- and J-gene trimming.

Germline V gene data show CDR1 as SGHAT and CDR2 as FQDESV (reference sequence). Losses at the gene ends were 5 bases for V and 1 base for J; bases not matched to a gene: 1. This CDR3 contains 14 residues. Amplification used 60 Vbeta primers and 13 Jbeta primers. The method was immunoSEQ multiplex PCR; TCRdb's version includes in-frame clones alone and lacks a portion of them. The sample has roughly 63,000 clones, roughly 77% seen once. The sequence derives from a woman in her 40s in good health and CMV-seropositive. This chain uses TRBV11-1 with TRBJ2-3; TRBD1 matches 9 bases. Source material: PBMCs. This chain's CDR3 is CASSRTGGTDTQYF. The CDR3 coding sequence is TGTGCCAGCAGCCGGACAGGGGGCACAGATACGCAGTATTTT.